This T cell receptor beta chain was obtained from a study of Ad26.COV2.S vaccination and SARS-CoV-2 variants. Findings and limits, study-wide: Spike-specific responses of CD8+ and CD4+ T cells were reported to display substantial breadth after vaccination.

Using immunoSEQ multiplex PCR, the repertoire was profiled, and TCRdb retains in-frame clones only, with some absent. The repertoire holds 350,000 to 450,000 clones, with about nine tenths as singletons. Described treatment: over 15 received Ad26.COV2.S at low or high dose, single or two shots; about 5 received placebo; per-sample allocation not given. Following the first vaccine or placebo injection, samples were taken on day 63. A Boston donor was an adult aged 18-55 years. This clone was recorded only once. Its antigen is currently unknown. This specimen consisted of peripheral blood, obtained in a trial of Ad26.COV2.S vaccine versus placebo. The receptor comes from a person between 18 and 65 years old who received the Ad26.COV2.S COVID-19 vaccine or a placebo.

The CDR3 spells CASKQGYEQYF. The CDR3 coding sequence is TGTGCCAGCAAACAGGGCTACGAGCAGTACTTC. The V and J genes are TRBV6-5 and TRBJ2-7; D may be TRBD1 (6 bases). Germline V gene lookup returns CDR1 MNHEY and CDR2 SVGAGI. Between the trimmed V and J ends, which lost 7 bases and 3 bases, there was a span of 7 bases. The CDR3 is 11 amino acids.